The following is a TCR beta chain sequence with its context. Its antigen is still unknown. Enrolled prospectively were adult allogeneic hematopoietic cell transplant recipients whose graft-versus-host disease was steroid-refractory. Every graft-versus-host disease patient had gastrointestinal disease and got several lines of graft-versus-host disease therapy. This sample is drawn from a study of tissue T cells after allogeneic stem cell transplantation. Study summary: Samples with visible lymphocytes on H&E were prioritized for sequencing. Study-level findings and limits: Across patients, clones rarely overlapped, yet motif clusters were shared tissue-specifically. Tissue-detected TCR repertoire was only partly captured by blood and spleen T cells.

Libraries were prepared by immunoSEQ multiplex PCR; TCRdb keeps only in-frame clonotypes and omits some of them. The sample holds under 3,500 clones, 64% seen once. CDR3 length: 15 amino acids. V dropped 0 bases and J dropped 6 bases, with 14 bases sitting between them. Germline CDR1 LGHNA, CDR2 YSLEER. The clonotype was recovered from a male patient aged 60 or older with steroid-refractory graft-versus-host disease after an allogeneic stem cell transplant. Some T cells may be provided by the graft donor. Specimen: jejunal tissue, collected at autopsy. The V gene is TRBV4-3, the J gene TRBJ1-2, with D possibly being TRBD1 (5 bases). The CDR3 region is CASSQEEGRVDGYTF. CDR3 bases: TGCGCCAGCAGCCAAGAGGAAGGCAGGGTGGATGGCTACACCTTC.